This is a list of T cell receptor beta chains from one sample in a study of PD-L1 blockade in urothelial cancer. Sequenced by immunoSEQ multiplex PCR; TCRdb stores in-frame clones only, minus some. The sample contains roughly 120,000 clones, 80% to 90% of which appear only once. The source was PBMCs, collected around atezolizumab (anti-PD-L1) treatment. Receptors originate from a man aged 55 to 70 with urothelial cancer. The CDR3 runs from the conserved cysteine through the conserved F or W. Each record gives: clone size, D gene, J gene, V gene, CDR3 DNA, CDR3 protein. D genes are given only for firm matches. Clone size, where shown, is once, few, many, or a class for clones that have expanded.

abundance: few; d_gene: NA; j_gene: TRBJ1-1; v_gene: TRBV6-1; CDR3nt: TGTGCCAGCAGTCCGCTACACACTGAAGCTTTCTTT; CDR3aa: CASSPLHTEAFF
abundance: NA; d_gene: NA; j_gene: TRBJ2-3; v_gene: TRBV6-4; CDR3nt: TGTGCCAGCGCAGCCCAGGGGTTGGGCACAGATACGCAGTATTTT; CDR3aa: CASAAQGLGTDTQYF
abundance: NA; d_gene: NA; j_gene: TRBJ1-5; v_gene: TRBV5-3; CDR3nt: TGTGCCAGACCACCGTGGGACCGACAGGAACACAATCAGCCCCAGCATTTT; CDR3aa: CARPPWDRQEHNQPQHF
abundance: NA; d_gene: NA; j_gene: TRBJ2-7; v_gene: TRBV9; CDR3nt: TGTGCCAGCAGCGTAGCGCCCACGGCACAGACCTACGAGCAGTACTTC; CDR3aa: CASSVAPTAQTYEQYF
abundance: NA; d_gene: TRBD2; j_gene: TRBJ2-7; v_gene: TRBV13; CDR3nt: TGTGCCAGCAGCCCTGGGGGGGAGGAGTACGAGCAGTACTTC; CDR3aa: CASSPGGEEYEQYF
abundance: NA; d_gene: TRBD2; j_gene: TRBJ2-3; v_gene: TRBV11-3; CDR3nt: TGTGCCAGCAGCCCGGGGACTAGCGGGAACACAGATACGCAGTATTTT; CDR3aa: CASSPGTSGNTDTQYF
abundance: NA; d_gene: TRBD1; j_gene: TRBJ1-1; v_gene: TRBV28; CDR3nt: TGTGCCAGCAGTTCGCCGGGACAGGGGTTGACTTTCTTT; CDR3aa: CASSSPGQGLTFF
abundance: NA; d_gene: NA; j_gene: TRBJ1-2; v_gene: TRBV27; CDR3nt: TGTGCCAGCAGTTCGAACAGGGAAGGAGGCTACACCTTC; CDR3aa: CASSSNREGGYTF
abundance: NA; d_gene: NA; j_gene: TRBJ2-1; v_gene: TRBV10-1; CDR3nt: TGCGCCAGCAGCTCCGCCTGGGGCGATGAGCAGTTCTTC; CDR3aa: CASSSAWGDEQFF
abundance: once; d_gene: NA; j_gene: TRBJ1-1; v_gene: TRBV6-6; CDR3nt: TGTGCCAGCGGCACCCTCGGGGGATGGAACACTGAAGCTTTCTTT; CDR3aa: CASGTLGGWNTEAFF
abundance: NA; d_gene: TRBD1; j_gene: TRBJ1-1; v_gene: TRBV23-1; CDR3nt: TGCGCCAGCAGTCAATCGGGGACAGGGGACACTGAAGCTTTCTTT; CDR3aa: CASSQSGTGDTEAFF
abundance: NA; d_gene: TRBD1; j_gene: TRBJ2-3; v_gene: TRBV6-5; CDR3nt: TGTGCCAGCGGACTGACAGGGGGGAATAGGGATACGCAGTATTTT; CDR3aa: CASGLTGGNRDTQYF
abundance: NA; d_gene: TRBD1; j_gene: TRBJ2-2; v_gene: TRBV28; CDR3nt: TGTGCCAGCAGACTAGGGTGGGGACAGGGAAATCCCGGGGAGCTGTTTTTT; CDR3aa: CASRLGWGQGNPGELFF
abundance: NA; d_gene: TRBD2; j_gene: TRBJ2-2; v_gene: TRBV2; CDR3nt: TGTGCCAGCAGGGGACTAGCGGGGAAGAAGTACACCGGGGAGCTGTTTTTT; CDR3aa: CASRGLAGKKYTGELFF
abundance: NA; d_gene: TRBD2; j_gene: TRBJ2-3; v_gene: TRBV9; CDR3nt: TGTGCCAGCAGCGTAGATCCGGGACAGGGAGGACTAGCGGGAGGCGGAACTAGCACAGATACGCAGTATTTT; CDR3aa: CASSVDPGQGGLAGGGTSTDTQYF
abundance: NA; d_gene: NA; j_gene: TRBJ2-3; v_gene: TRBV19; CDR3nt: TGTGCCAGTAGTATAGAAAGGGCCCCGGGGTACACAGATACGCAGTATTTT; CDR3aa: CASSIERAPGYTDTQYF
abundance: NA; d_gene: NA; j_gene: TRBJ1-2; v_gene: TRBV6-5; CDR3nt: TGTGCCACACACAGGGACAACTATGGCTACACCTTC; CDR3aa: CATHRDNYGYTF
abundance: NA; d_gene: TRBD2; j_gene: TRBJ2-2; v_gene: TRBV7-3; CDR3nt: TGTGCCAGCAGCTTAGCGGGGGGGTTGAACACCGGGGAGCTGTTTTTT; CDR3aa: CASSLAGGLNTGELFF
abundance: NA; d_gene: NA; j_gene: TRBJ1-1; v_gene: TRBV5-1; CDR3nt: TGCGCCAGCAGCTGGGGGGAGGGAGGGAACACTGAAGCTTTCTTT; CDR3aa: CASSWGEGGNTEAFF
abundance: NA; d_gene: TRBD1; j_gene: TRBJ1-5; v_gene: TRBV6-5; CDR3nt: TGTGCCAGCAGTTCCGGGACAGATAGCAATCAGCCCCAGCATTTT; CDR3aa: CASSSGTDSNQPQHF
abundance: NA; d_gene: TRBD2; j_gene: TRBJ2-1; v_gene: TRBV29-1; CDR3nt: TGCAGCGTACTTGGACTAGCGGGGAACAATGAGCAGTTCTTC; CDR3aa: CSVLGLAGNNEQFF
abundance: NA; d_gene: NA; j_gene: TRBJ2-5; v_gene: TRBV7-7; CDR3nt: TGTGCTAGCAGCTTACTGAACAGCCTTCAAGAGACCCAGTACTTC; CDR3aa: CASSLLNSLQETQYF
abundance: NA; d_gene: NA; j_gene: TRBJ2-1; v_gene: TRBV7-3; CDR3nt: TGTGCCAGCAGCCCCGACGCGGGCGGACTCTACAATGAGCAGTTCTTC; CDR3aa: CASSPDAGGLYNEQFF
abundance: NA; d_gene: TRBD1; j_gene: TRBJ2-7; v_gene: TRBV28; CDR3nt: TGTGCCAGCAGTGTCCCTCGTCGGGCAGGGGGTAACGAGCAGTACTTC; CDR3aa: CASSVPRRAGGNEQYF
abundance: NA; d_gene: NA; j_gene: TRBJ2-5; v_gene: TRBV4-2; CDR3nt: TGTGCCAGCAGCCAAGAGGCGGGGCGGGAAGAGACCCAGTACTTC; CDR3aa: CASSQEAGREETQYF
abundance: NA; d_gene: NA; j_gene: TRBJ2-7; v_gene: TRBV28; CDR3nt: TGTGCCAGCAGTCCACAGGGCTACGAGCAGTACTTC; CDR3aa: CASSPQGYEQYF
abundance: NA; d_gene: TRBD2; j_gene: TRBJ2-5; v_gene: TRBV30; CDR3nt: TGTGCACAACTAGCGGACCTAGGGGAGACCCAGTACTTC; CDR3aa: CAQLADLGETQYF
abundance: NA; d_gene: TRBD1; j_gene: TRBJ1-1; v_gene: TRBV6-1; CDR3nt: TGTGCCAGCATTAACAGGGGATTGAACACTGAAGCTTTCTTT; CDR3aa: CASINRGLNTEAFF
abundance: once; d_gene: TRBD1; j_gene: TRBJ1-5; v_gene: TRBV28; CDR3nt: TGTGCCAGCAGCCAAGGGACAGGCAATCAGCCCCAGCATTTT; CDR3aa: CASSQGTGNQPQHF
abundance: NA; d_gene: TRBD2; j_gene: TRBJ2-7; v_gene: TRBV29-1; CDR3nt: TGCAGCGTTGGCCTGTCACTAGCGGGGCCCGGCCACGAGCAGTACTTC; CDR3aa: CSVGLSLAGPGHEQYF
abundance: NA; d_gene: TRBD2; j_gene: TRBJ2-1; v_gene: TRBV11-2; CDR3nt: TGTGCCAGCAGCTTTAGCGGGGGGGCCTACAATGAGCAGTTCTTC; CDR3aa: CASSFSGGAYNEQFF
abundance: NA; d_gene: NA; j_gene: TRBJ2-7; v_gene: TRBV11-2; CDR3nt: TGTGCCAGCAGCTCGGGACTCTCCTACGAGCAGTACTTC; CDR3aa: CASSSGLSYEQYF
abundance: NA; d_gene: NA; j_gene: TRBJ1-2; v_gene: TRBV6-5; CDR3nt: TGTGCCAGCAGTTACGATCACGCGGGGAACTATGGCTACACCTTC; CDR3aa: CASSYDHAGNYGYTF
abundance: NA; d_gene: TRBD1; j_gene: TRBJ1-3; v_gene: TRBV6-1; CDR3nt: TGTGCCAGCAGTGAAATGGCAGGGGGCACCATATATTTT; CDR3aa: CASSEMAGGTIYF
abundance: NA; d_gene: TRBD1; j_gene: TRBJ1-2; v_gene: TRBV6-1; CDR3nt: TGTGCCAGCAGTGCGTCTGGGACAGGGACACGCGGCTACACCTTC; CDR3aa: CASSASGTGTRGYTF
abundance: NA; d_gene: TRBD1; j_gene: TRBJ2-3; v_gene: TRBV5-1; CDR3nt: TGCGCCAGCAGCTTCCCCGCAGGGGGTAGTACAGATACGCAGTATTTT; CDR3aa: CASSFPAGGSTDTQYF
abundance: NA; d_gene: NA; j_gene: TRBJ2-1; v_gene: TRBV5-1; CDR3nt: TGCGCCAGCAGCTTGGACAGCGGATTTGGCAATGAGCAGTTCTTC; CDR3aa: CASSLDSGFGNEQFF
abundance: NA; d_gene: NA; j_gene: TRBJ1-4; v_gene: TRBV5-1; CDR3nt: TGCGCCAGCAGCTTGTCGACAGCTAATGAAAAACTGTTTTTT; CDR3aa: CASSLSTANEKLFF
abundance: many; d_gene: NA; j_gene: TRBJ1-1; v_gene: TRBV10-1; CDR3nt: TGCGCCAGCAGTCCCTACACAGGAAACACTGAAGCTTTCTTT; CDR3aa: CASSPYTGNTEAFF
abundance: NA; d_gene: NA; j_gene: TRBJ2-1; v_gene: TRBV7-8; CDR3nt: TGTGCCAGCAGCCCAAGTCCGTTGGTCGGGCAGTTCTTC; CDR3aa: CASSPSPLVGQFF
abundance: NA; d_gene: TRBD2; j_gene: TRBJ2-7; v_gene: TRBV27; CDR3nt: TGTGCCAGCAGACCAGTACTAGCGGGAGGGCCCTACGAGCAGTACTTC; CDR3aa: CASRPVLAGGPYEQYF
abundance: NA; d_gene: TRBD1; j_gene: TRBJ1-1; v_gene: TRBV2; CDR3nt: TGTGCCAGCAGCGAGGGACAGGGTAGCCCTGAAGCTTTCTTT; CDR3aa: CASSEGQGSPEAFF
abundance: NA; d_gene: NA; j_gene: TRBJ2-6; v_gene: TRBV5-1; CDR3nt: TGCGCCAGCAGCGAACAGGGATTTGGGGCCAACGTCCTGACTTTC; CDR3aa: CASSEQGFGANVLTF
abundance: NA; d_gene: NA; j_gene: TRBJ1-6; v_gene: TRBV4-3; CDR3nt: TGCGCCAGCAGCCAAGATTTCTCCGGGTATAATTCACCCCTCCACTTT; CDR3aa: CASSQDFSGYNSPLHF
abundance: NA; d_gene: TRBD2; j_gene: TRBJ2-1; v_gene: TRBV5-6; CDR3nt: TGTGCCAGCAGCTTGGGAGGGACTAGCGGGAGTATAATCTTC; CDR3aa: CASSLGGTSGSIIF
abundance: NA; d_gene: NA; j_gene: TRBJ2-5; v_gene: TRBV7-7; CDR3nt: TGTGCCAGCAGCTTTAACAGCCAAGAGACCCAGTACTTC; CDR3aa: CASSFNSQETQYF
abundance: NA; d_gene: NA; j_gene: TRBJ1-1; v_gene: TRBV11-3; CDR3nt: TGTGCCAGCAGCGCTGACGGGGGATCGAACACTGAAGCTTTCTTT; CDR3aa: CASSADGGSNTEAFF
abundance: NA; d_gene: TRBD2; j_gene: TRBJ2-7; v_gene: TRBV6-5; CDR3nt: TGTGCCAGCAGTCCTCGGGGGGAGGGAGTACGCGAGCAGTACTTC; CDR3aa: CASSPRGEGVREQYF
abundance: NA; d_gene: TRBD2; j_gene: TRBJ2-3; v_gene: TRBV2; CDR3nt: TGTGCCAGCAGTGAAGCGATCCTAGCGGGTAGCACAGATACGCAGTATTTT; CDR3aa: CASSEAILAGSTDTQYF
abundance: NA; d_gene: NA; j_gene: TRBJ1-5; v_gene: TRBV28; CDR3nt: TGTGCCAGCAGTTCGACAGTGAGCAATCAGCCCCAGCATTTT; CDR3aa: CASSSTVSNQPQHF
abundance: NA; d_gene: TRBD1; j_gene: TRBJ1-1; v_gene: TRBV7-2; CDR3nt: TGTGCCAGCAGCTATCAGGGGGACACTGAAGCTTTCTTT; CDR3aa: CASSYQGDTEAFF
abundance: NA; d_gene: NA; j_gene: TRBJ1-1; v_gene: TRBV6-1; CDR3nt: TGTGCCAGCAGTGCGGTCATGAACACTGAAGCTTTCTTT; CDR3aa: CASSAVMNTEAFF
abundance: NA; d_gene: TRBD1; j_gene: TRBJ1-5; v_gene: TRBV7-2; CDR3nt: TGTGCCAGCAGCTTGATCGGGACAGGGAATCAGCCCCAGCATTTT; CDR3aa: CASSLIGTGNQPQHF
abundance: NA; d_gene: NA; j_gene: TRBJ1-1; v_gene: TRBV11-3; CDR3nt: TGTGCCAGCAGCTTAGCCAGGGGCGAGGTTAACACTGAAGCTTTCTTT; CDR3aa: CASSLARGEVNTEAFF
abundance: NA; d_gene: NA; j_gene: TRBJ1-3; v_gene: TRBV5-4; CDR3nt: TGTGCCAGCAGCTTGGGGGGGGGCCTCTCTGGAAACACCATATATTTT; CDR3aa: CASSLGGGLSGNTIYF
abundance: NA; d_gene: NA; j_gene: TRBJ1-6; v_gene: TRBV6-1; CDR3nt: TGTGCCAGCAGTGAAGCGCAGGGGTATAATTCACCCCTCCACTTT; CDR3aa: CASSEAQGYNSPLHF
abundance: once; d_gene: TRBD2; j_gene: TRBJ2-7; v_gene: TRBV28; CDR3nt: TGTGCCAGCAGTTTACGGGGGGCCTACGAGCAGTACTTC; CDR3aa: CASSLRGAYEQYF